One and the same sample provided the 12 T cell receptor beta chains below, sequenced in a study of cytomegalovirus exposure and HLA in healthy donors. 60 Vbeta and 13 Jbeta primers were used in PCR. Some clones are missing from TCRdb's copy, which holds only in-frame ones; the method was immunoSEQ multiplex PCR. The table shows 85,000 to 100,000 clones, with roughly four fifths occurring only once. The sample consisted of PBMCs. The receptors here all came from a woman between 18 and 30 years old in good health and CMV-seropositive.

V is TRBV13 and J is TRBJ2-1, with 7 bases that match TRBD1. This CDR3 contains 13 residues. J gave up 5 bases and V 6 bases, and 4 bases lay outside the gene matches. CDR1 is PRHDT, CDR2 FYEKMQ, per germline (reference sequence). The CDR3: CASSRDRDNEQFF. CDR3 DNA sequence: TGTGCCAGCAGTCGCGACAGGGACAATGAGCAGTTCTTC.

As for this clone: An end of the junction differs from the germline gene, which may be a read error. This rearrangement joins TRBV28 to TRBJ2-3, with D possibly TRBD2 on 5 matching bases. In germline, CDR1 is MDHEN, CDR2 SYDVKM. The CDR3 extends over 12 amino acids. The CDR3 reads CACRGSEGTQYF. The CDR3 DNA reads as TGTGCCTGCAGAGGGTCCGAGGGTACGCAGTATTTT.

In this sample, this clone turned up a few times. The chain employs TRBV6-5 and TRBJ1-4; possible D gene TRBD1, 5 bases. This CDR3 has 14 residues. The germline V gene has CDR1 MNHEY and CDR2 SVGAGI. The ends were cut back, 4 bases at V and 4 bases at J, with 10 bases in the middle. The CDR3 DNA reads TGTGCCAGCAGTTTGACAGCGCTTAATGAAAAACTGTTTTTT. This gives the protein CASSLTALNEKLFF.

J is TRBJ1-1 and V is TRBV7-8, with 8 bases matching TRBD1. The junction had 9 bases not matched to a gene; V was cut back by 8 bases and J by 4 bases. There are 14 residues in the CDR3. CDR1 is SGHVS and CDR2 is FQNEAQ in the germline V gene. CDR3 sequence (DNA): TGTGCCAGCGGGGACCAGGGGGCGGGCACTGAAGCTTTCTTT. This gives the protein CASGDQGAGTEAFF.

The chain combines TRBV7-8 with TRBJ1-1; weak D call: TRBD1 (5 bases). Germline values: CDR1 SGHVS, CDR2 FQNEAQ. V shed 3 bases and J shed 6 bases, with 17 bases lying between them. The CDR3 loop spans 15 amino acids. This CDR3 is CASSLGGSSLSEAFF. CDR3 nucleotides: TGTGCCAGCAGCTTGGGGGGGTCAAGTCTCTCTGAAGCTTTCTTT.

The rearrangement links TRBV6-5 to TRBJ2-1; possible D gene TRBD1, 5 bases. Germline V gene lookup returns CDR1 MNHEY and CDR2 SVGAGI. The CDR3 extends over 13 amino acids. Between the trimmed V and J ends, which lost 7 bases and 2 bases, there was a span of 9 bases. CDR3 in amino acids: CASNLGPYNEQFF. CDR3 coding DNA: TGTGCCAGCAACTTGGGGCCCTACAATGAGCAGTTCTTC.

This chain connects TRBV7-9 to TRBJ1-5, with D uncertain. CDR1 and CDR2 from the germline V gene are SEHNR and FQNEAQ (reference sequence). V dropped 2 bases and J dropped 1 base, with 18 bases sitting between them. There are 18 residues in the CDR3. The CDR3 nucleotides read TGTGCCAGCAGCTTATTTAGCCAGAGGATTAGGAGCAATCAGCCCCAGCATTTT. Amino acid sequence: CASSLFSQRIRSNQPQHF.

The chain has TRBV7-6 and TRBJ2-1, with a possible D match to TRBD2 (6 bases). This CDR3 has 13 amino acids. V was cut by 1 base and J by 7 bases, with 8 bases left in between. CDR1 is SGHVS and CDR2 is FNYEAQ in the germline V gene. CDR3 DNA sequence: TGTGCCAGCAGCTTAGGTGGAGGGAATGAGCAGTTCTTC. Its translation: CASSLGGGNEQFF.

V is TRBV7-9 and J is TRBJ1-5, with D perhaps matching TRBD1 (6 bases). The CDR3 totals 14 residues. Germline-derived CDR1 and CDR2 are SEHNR and FQNEAQ (reference sequence). Trimming shortened V by 4 bases and J by 7 bases, and 14 bases separated the two germline ends. The CDR3: CASSSTGLEQPQHF. Here the CDR3 DNA reads TGTGCCAGCAGCTCAACAGGGTTAGAGCAGCCCCAGCATTTT.

The chain combines TRBV7-8 with TRBJ2-1; 11 positions match TRBD2. Germline V gives CDR1 SGHVS, CDR2 FQNEAQ. With 0 bases clipped from V and 6 bases from J, the junction kept 4 bases outside the gene matches. CDR3 length: 16 amino acids. The CDR3 loop reads CASSLAFTSGGNEQFF. The CDR3 bases are TGTGCCAGCAGCTTAGCGTTTACTAGCGGGGGCAATGAGCAGTTCTTC.

This clone occurred a few times. This chain joins TRBV28 and TRBJ2-7; the D gene is possibly TRBD1 (6 bases). CDR3 length equals 12 residues. The V gene lost 6 bases and the J gene lost 4 bases, with 10 bases spanning the gap. CDR1 and CDR2 from the germline V gene are MDHEN and SYDVKM. DNA of the CDR3: TGTGCCAGCAGATCACAGGGATACGAGCAGTACTTC. Amino acid sequence: CASRSQGYEQYF.

This clone was recorded once. This rearrangement joins TRBV28 to TRBJ2-6; D might be TRBD2 (5 bases). This CDR3 has 15 amino acids. V was cut by 4 bases and J by 2 bases, with 9 bases left in between. Germline V gives CDR1 MDHEN, CDR2 SYDVKM. CDR3: CASSSLGPGANVLTF. The DNA of the CDR3 is TGTGCCAGCAGTTCACTAGGGCCTGGGGCCAACGTCCTGACTTTC. Drawing the rest from reference TRBV28 and TRBJ2-6, the complete variable domain is DVKVTQSSRYLVKRTGEKVFLECVQDMDHENMFWYRQDPGLGLRLIYFSYDVKMKEKGDIPEGYSVSREKKERFSLILESASTNQTSMYLCASSSLGPGANVLTFGAGSRLTVL.